This T cell receptor (beta chain) was captured by sequencing in a study of T cell repertoires in cytomegalovirus infection. Overall study context: An indication of both CMV infection and matching HLA type came from public TCR beta signatures.

This clonotype was observed at least ten times. Its antigen is unknown. General study points: What dominated the ex vivo response were HLA-C-restricted CMV-specific TCR beta clonotypes. Cumulative public TCR beta family frequency identified carriers of CMV plus the relevant HLA.

Germline assignment: CDR1 KGHSH and CDR2 LQKENI. V lost 3 bases to trimming and J lost 8 bases; unmatched junction nucleotides: 3. The CDR3 is made up of 14 amino acids. MiXCR, run by TCRdb on the reads, gives a single entry per CDR3 protein. The table lists about 300,000 distinct CDR3 sequences, about 8.8% of them singletons. The sequence came from a human donor in good health (CMV status not recorded). Some clones in this sample may be carry-over from other donors' samples. Sample: PBMCs. V is TRBV18 and J is TRBJ1-6; 8 bases agree with TRBD1. The CDR3 here is CASSPQDRDSPLHF. For the CDR3, the DNA is TGTGCCAGCTCACCCCAGGACAGGGATTCACCCCTCCACTTT.